The following is a T cell receptor (beta chain) sequence with its context. Antigen unknown. The sample comes from a study of T-cell reconstitution after alpha-beta-depleted transplantation in children. The study's findings and limits: Diversity of TCRbeta at day 60 was high in some patients, arising from surviving recipient T cells and thymic progenitors. At one year after transplant, newly produced T cells mostly accounted for T-cell counts and diversity. About two months after transplant, alpha-beta T cells reportedly came from several hundred expanded graft clones.

Molecular barcoding with unique molecular identifiers was used for the TCRbeta library. TCRdb re-called the PCR reads through MiXCR, storing one row per CDR3 protein. The sample holds over 45,000 distinct CDR3 sequences; 40% to 55% are singletons and the top ten take approximately 98%. The V gene lost 7 bases and the J gene lost 2 bases, with 19 bases spanning the gap. This CDR3 contains 16 residues. Germline CDR1 and CDR2: MNHEY and SMNVEV (reference sequence). The source material was PBMCs, mostly from graft donor cells, sampled 360 days after TCRalphabeta/CD19-depleted stem cell transplant. The TCR originated in a male patient between 5 and 17 years old who had a stem cell transplant for acute lymphoblastic leukemia, so the T cells may come from the graft donor. The J gene is TRBJ2-3, the V gene TRBV27, with D possibly TRBD2 on 6 matching bases. For the CDR3, the DNA is TGTGCCAGCAATCCCCCTGGGGGGAGTAACACAGATACGCAGTATTTT. Protein product: CASNPPGGSNTDTQYF.